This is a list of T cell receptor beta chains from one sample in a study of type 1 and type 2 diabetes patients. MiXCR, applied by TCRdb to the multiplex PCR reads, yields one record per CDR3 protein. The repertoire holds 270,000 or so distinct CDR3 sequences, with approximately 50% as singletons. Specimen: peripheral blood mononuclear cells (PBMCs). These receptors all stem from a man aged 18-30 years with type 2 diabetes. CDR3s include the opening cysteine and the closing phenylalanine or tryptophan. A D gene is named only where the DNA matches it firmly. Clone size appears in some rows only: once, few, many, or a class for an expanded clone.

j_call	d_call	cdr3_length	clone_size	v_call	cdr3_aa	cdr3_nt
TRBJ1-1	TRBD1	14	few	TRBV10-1	CASSGGTEGTEAFF	TGCGCCAGCAGTGGAGGGACAGAAGGGACTGAAGCTTTCTTT
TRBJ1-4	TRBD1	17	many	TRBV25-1	CASSEWVGDRGNEKLFF	TGTGCCAGCAGTGAATGGGTTGGGGACAGGGGTAATGAAAAACTGTTTTTT
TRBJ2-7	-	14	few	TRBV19	CASSQVREAYEQYF	TGTGCCAGTAGCCAAGTAAGGGAAGCTTACGAGCAGTACTTC
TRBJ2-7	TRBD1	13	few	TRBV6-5	CASRPTGGYEQYF	TGTGCCAGCAGGCCGACAGGGGGCTACGAGCAGTACTTC
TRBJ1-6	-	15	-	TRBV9	CASSVGGKVGSPLHF	TGTGCCAGCAGCGTAGGCGGTAAGGTAGGATCACCCCTCCACTTT
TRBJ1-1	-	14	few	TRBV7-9	CAGSPARVQTEAFF	TGTGCCGGCAGCCCCGCCAGGGTTCAAACTGAAGCTTTCTTT
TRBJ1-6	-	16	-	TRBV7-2	CASSSPGRGNKPPLHF	TGTGCCAGCAGCTCACCCGGGAGGGGCAATAAGCCACCCCTCCACTTT
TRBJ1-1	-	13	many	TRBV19	CAIVSQGNTEAFF	TGTGCCATTGTGAGCCAAGGGAACACTGAAGCTTTCTTT
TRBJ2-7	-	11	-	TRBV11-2	CASSPTREQYF	TGTGCCAGCAGCCCTACCAGAGAGCAGTACTTC
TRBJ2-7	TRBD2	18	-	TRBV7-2	CASSPPGASGLSRHEQYF	TGTGCCAGCAGTCCTCCCGGGGCTAGCGGGCTATCCAGGCACGAGCAGTACTTC
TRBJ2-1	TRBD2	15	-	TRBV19	CASSIGSGRDNEQFF	TGTGCCAGTAGTATAGGTTCCGGGAGGGACAATGAGCAGTTCTTC
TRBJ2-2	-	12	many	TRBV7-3	CASSLISGELFF	TGTGCCAGCAGCTTAATTTCCGGGGAGCTGTTTTTT
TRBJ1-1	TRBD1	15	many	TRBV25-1	CASSAPGQGGTEAFF	TGTGCCAGCAGTGCGCCGGGACAGGGAGGGACTGAAGCTTTCTTT
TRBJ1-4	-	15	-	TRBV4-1	CASSQDFATNEKLFF	TGCGCCAGCAGCCAAGATTTTGCAACTAATGAAAAACTGTTTTTT
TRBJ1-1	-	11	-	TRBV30	CAWSIDTEAFF	TGTGCCTGGAGTATTGACACTGAAGCTTTCTTT
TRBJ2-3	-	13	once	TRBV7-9	CASLSVGADTQYF	TGTGCCAGCTTATCCGTTGGGGCAGATACGCAGTATTTT
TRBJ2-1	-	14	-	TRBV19	CASSPSGRFGEQFF	TGTGCCAGTAGTCCAAGTGGGAGGTTCGGTGAGCAGTTCTTC
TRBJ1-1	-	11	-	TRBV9	CASSLVVGAFF	TGTGCCAGCAGTCTGGTTGTAGGAGCTTTCTTT
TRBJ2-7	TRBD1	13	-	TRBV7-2	CASSFRGNHEQYF	TGTGCCAGCAGCTTCAGGGGGAACCACGAGCAGTACTTC
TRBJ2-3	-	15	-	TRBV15	CATSRGPFFTDTQYF	TGTGCCACCAGCAGAGGACCCTTCTTCACAGATACGCAGTATTTT
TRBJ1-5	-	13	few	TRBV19	CASSITNNQPQHF	TGTGCCAGTAGTATAACAAATAATCAGCCCCAGCATTTT
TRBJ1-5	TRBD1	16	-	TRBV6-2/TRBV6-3	CASSLQGLDSNQPQHF	TGTGCCAGCAGCCTACAGGGGTTGGATAGCAATCAGCCCCAGCATTTT
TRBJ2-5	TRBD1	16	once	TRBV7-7	CASSPQGAGRGETQYF	TGTGCCAGCAGTCCACAGGGGGCCGGGCGGGGAGAGACCCAGTACTTC
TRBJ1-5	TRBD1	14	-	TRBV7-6	CASSSGTGRGPQHF	TGTGCCAGCAGCTCCGGGACAGGCCGTGGACCCCAGCATTTT
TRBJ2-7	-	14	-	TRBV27	CASSYRDGSYEQYF	TGTGCCAGCAGCTATCGGGACGGTTCCTACGAGCAGTACTTC
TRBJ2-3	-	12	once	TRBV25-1	CAISRAEDTQYF	TGTGCCATCAGCAGGGCGGAAGATACGCAGTATTTT
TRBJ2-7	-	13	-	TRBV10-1	CASSESGYYEQYF	TGCGCCAGCAGTGAGTCGGGATACTACGAGCAGTACTTC
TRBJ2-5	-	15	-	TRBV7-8	CASSFEMGGQETQYF	TGTGCCAGCAGCTTCGAGATGGGCGGCCAAGAGACCCAGTACTTC
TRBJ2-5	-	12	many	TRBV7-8	CASSLNGETQYF	TGTGCCAGCAGCTTAAACGGGGAGACCCAGTACTTC
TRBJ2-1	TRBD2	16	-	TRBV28	CASRDAGASHYNEQFF	TGTGCCAGCAGAGACGCGGGAGCCTCCCACTACAATGAGCAGTTCTTC
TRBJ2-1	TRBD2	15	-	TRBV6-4	CASSVSAGGLNEQFF	TGTGCCAGCAGCGTATCGGCGGGGGGGTTAAATGAGCAGTTCTTC
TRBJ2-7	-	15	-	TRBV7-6	CASTNLQGRYYEQYF	TGTGCCAGCACCAATCTCCAAGGACGGTACTACGAGCAGTACTTC